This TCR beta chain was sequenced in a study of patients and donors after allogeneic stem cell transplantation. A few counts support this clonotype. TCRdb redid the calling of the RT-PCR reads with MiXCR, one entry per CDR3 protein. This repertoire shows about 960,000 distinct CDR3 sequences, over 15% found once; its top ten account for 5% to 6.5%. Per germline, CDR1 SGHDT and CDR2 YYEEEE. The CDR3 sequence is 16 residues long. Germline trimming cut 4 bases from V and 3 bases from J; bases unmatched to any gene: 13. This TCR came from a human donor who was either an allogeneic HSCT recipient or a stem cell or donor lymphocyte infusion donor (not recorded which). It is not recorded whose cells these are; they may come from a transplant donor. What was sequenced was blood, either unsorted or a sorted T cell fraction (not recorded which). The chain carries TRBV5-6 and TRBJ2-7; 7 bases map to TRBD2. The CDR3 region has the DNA TGTGCCAGCAGCCCCCAAGGGAGCGGGGATAACTACGAGCAGTACTTC. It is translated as CASSPQGSGDNYEQYF.